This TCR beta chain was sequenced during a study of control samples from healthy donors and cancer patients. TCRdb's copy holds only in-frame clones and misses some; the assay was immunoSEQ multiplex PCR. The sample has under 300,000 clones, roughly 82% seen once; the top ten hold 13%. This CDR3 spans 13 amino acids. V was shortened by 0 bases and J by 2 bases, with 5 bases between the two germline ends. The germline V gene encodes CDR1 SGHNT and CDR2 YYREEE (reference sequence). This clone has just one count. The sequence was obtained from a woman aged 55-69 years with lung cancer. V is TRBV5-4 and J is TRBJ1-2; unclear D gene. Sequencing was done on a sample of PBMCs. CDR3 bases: TGTGCCAGCAGCTTGGCGGCGAACTATGGCTACACCTTC. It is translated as CASSLAANYGYTF.